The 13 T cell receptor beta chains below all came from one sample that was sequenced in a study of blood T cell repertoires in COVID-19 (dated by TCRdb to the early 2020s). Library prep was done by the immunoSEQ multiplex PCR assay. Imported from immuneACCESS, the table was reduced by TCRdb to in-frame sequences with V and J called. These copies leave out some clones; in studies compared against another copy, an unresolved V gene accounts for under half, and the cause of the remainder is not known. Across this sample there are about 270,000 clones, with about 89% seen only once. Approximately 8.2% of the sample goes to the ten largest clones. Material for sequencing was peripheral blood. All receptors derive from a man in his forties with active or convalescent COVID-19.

CDR3 nucleotide sequence: TGTGCCAGCACCTCGGGGCTAGCGGACAGCTCCTACGAGCAGTACTTC. Translation: CASTSGLADSSYEQYF. V gene TRBV7-6 combines with J gene TRBJ2-7, with a weak D call TRBD2 (7 bases). Germline CDR1 SGHVS, CDR2 FNYEAQ. CDR3 size: 16 residues. Trimming cost V 7 bases and J 0 bases, with 19 bases left between them.

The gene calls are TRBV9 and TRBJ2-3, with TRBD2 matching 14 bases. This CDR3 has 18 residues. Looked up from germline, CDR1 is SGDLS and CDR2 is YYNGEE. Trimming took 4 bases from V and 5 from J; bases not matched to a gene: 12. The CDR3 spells CASSTNPKTSGGVDTQYF. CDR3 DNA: TGTGCCAGCAGCACAAACCCAAAGACTAGCGGGGGGGTAGATACGCAGTATTTT.

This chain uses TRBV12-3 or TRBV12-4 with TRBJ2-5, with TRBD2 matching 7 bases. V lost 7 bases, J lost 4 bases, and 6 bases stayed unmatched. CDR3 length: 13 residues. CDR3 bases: TGTGCCAGCAACCGCGGGGGACTAGAGACCCAGTACTTC. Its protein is CASNRGGLETQYF.

The chain's CDR3 is CASSSNYYEQYF. The CDR3, as DNA: TGTGCCAGTAGTTCCAACTATTACGAGCAGTACTTC. The gene calls are TRBV19 and TRBJ2-7; D gene uncertain. The CDR3 has 12 amino acids. The V gene's germline CDR1 is LNHDA and CDR2 SQIVND (reference sequence). V dropped 5 bases and J dropped 4 bases, with 9 bases sitting between them.

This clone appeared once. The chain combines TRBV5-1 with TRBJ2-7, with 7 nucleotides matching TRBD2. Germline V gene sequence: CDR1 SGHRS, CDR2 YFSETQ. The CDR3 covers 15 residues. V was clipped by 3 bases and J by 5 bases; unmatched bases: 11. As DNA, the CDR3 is TGCGCCAGCAGCTGGTCGGGGGGTAATGTCAACGAGCAGTACTTC. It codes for CASSWSGGNVNEQYF.

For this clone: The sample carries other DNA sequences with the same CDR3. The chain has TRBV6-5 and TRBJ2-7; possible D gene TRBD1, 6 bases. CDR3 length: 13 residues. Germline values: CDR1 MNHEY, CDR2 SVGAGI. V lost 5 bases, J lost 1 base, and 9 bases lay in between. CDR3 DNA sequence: TGTGCCAGCAGTACAGGGATTTCCTACGAGCAGTACTTC. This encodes CASSTGISYEQYF.

The CDR3 spells CSADREDEQYF. CDR3 bases: TGCAGTGCTGACCGGGAGGACGAGCAGTACTTC. V gene TRBV20-1 combines with J gene TRBJ2-7; 7 bases align to TRBD2. This CDR3 is built from 11 residues. J lost 5 bases, V lost 5 bases, and 3 bases had no gene match. Germline assignment: CDR1 DFQATT and CDR2 SNEGSKA (reference sequence).

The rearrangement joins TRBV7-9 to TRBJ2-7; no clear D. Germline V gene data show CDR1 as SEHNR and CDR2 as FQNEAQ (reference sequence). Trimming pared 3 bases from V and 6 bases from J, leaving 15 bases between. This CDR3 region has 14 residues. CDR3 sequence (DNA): TGTGCCAGCAGCTTCCCTTTAGTAGCTGGCGAGCAGTACTTC. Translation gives CASSFPLVAGEQYF.

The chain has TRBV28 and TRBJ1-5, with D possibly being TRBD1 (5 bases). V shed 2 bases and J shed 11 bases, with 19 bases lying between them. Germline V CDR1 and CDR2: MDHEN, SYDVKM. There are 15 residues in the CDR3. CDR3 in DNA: TGTGCCAGCAGTTTACCGTTGGACGGGGGTTTGGCCCAGCATTTT. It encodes CASSLPLDGGLAQHF.

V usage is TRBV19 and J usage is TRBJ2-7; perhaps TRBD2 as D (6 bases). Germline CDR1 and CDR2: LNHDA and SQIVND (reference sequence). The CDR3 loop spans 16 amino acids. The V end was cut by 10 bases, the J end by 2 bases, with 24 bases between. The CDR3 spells CATSATWGGTAYEQYF. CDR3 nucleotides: TGTGCCACCAGTGCTACCTGGGGAGGTACGGCCTACGAGCAGTACTTC. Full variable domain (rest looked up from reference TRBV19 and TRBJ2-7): DGGITQSPKYLFRKEGQNVTLSCEQNLNHDAMYWYRQDPGQGLRLIYYSQIVNDFQKGDIAEGYSVSREKKESFPLTVTSAQKNPTAFYLCATSATWGGTAYEQYFGPGTRLTVT.

DNA for the CDR3: TGTGCCAGCCCCGTCTCTAGCGGCAATGAGCAGTTCTTC. Its translation: CASPVSSGNEQFF. The chain combines TRBV2 with TRBJ2-1; 7 bases fit TRBD2. Germline CDR1 is SNHLY and CDR2 is FYNNEI. This CDR3 is built from 13 residues. Trimming at V came to 8 bases and at J to 6 bases, leaving 7 bases not matched to a gene.

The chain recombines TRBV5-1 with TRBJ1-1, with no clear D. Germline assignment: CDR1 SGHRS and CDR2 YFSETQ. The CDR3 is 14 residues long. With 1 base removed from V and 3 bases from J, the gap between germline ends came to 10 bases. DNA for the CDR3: TGCGCCAGCAGCTTGACAGCAAGGTACACTGAAGCTTTCTTT. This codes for CASSLTARYTEAFF.

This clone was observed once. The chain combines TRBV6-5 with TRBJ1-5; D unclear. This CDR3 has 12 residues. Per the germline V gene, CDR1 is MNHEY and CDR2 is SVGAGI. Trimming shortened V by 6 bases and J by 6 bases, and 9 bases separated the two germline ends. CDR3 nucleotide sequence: TGTGCCAGCAGGGACTCGGGTCAGCCCCAGCATTTT. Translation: CASRDSGQPQHF.